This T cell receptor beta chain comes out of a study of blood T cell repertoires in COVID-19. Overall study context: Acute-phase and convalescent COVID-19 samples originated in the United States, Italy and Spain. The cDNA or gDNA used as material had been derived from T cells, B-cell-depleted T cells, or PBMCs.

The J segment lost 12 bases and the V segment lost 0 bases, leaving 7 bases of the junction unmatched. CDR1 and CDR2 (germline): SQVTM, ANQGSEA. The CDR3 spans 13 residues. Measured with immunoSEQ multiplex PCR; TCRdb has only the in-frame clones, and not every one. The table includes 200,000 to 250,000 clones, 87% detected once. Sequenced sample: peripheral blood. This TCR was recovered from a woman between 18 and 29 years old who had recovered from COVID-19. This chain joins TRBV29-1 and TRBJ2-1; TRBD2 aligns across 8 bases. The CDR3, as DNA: TGCAGCGTTGAAGATGGACTAGCTTGGGTGCAGTTCTTC. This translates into CSVEDGLAWVQFF.